Listed below are T cell receptor beta chains from one sample, sequenced in a study of blood T cells in healthy people across ages. TCRdb processed the 5' RACE reads anew with MiXCR; each CDR3 protein has one entry. The table shows roughly 900,000 distinct CDR3 sequences, with around 49% occurring only once. Material for sequencing was blood. The receptors were sampled from a man aged 25 to 40 in good health. The CDR3 runs from the conserved cysteine through the conserved F or W. The D gene is left open where the match is weak. Size values are once, few and many counts, or a class for expanded clones, and some rows have none.

J gene: TRBJ1-1
V gene: TRBV7-9
clone size: .
D gene: .
CDR3 DNA: TGTGCCAGCAGCTTAGTCGGGGTTGATGCTTTCTTT
CDR3 protein: CASSLVGVDAFF

J gene: TRBJ1-1
V gene: TRBV24-1
clone size: once
D gene: .
CDR3 DNA: TGTGCCACCAGGGCCGGGGGCTGGACTGAAGCTTTCTTT
CDR3 protein: CATRAGGWTEAFF

J gene: TRBJ2-7
V gene: TRBV29-1
clone size: .
D gene: TRBD2
CDR3 DNA: TGCAGCGTTGCAAAGCGGGGAACCTACGAGCAGTACTTC
CDR3 protein: CSVAKRGTYEQYF

J gene: TRBJ2-7
V gene: TRBV25-1
clone size: many
D gene: .
CDR3 DNA: TGTGCCAGCAGTGAATTGGACACCTACGAGCAGTACTTC
CDR3 protein: CASSELDTYEQYF

J gene: TRBJ2-5
V gene: TRBV12-3/TRBV12-4
clone size: few
D gene: .
CDR3 DNA: TGTGCCAGCAGTGCCGGGACGGGCCGGGAGACCCAGTACTTC
CDR3 protein: CASSAGTGRETQYF

J gene: TRBJ2-5
V gene: TRBV5-6
clone size: .
D gene: TRBD1
CDR3 DNA: TGTGCCAGCAGCTTGAGCCCCGGGACAGTCCAAGAGACCCAGTACTTC
CDR3 protein: CASSLSPGTVQETQYF

J gene: TRBJ1-2
V gene: TRBV2
clone size: .
D gene: .
CDR3 DNA: TGTGCCAGCATAGAGGAGACTAACTATGGCTACACCTTC
CDR3 protein: CASIEETNYGYTF

J gene: TRBJ2-7
V gene: TRBV12-3/TRBV12-4
clone size: .
D gene: TRBD1
CDR3 DNA: TGTGCCAGCACCTTAGGAGGGACAGGGCCCTACGAGCAGTACTTC
CDR3 protein: CASTLGGTGPYEQYF

J gene: TRBJ1-5
V gene: TRBV12-3/TRBV12-4
clone size: .
D gene: TRBD1
CDR3 DNA: TGTGCCACCAACAAGGGGGCAGGGGGTTATGATCAGCCCCAGCATTTT
CDR3 protein: CATNKGAGGYDQPQHF

J gene: TRBJ2-1
V gene: TRBV5-4
clone size: few
D gene: .
CDR3 DNA: TGTGCCAGCAGCTTGGATAGGGTGAGCTCCTACAATGAGCAGTTCTTC
CDR3 protein: CASSLDRVSSYNEQFF

J gene: TRBJ1-5
V gene: TRBV27
clone size: .
D gene: TRBD1
CDR3 DNA: TGTGCCAGCAGGCCCACAGGGGGCAGTGGTCAGCCCCAGCATTTT
CDR3 protein: CASRPTGGSGQPQHF

J gene: TRBJ2-3
V gene: TRBV7-2
clone size: few
D gene: .
CDR3 DNA: TGTGCCAGCAGCTTAGTGGCCAAATTCACAGATACGCAGTATTTT
CDR3 protein: CASSLVAKFTDTQYF

J gene: TRBJ1-1
V gene: TRBV12-3/TRBV12-4
clone size: .
D gene: TRBD1
CDR3 DNA: TGTGCCAGCAATGCGGGACAGGGGATCGCTGAAGCTTTCTTT
CDR3 protein: CASNAGQGIAEAFF

J gene: TRBJ2-1
V gene: TRBV3-1
clone size: .
D gene: TRBD2
CDR3 DNA: TGTGCCAGCAGCCACCGAGGACTAGCGGGGGGGCCTTACAATGAGCAGTTCTTT
CDR3 protein: CASSHRGLAGGPYNEQFF

J gene: TRBJ1-2
V gene: TRBV5-1
clone size: .
D gene: .
CDR3 DNA: TGCGCCAGCAGCTTGGCAGAGGTCTATGGCTACACCTTC
CDR3 protein: CASSLAEVYGYTF

J gene: TRBJ2-1
V gene: TRBV9
clone size: .
D gene: TRBD1
CDR3 DNA: TGTGCCAGCAGCTCCCCGACAGGGGTATACAATGAGCAGTTCTTC
CDR3 protein: CASSSPTGVYNEQFF

J gene: TRBJ1-2
V gene: TRBV7-2
clone size: .
D gene: TRBD1
CDR3 DNA: TGTGCCAGCAACCTAGGGGGCAGCTTATATGGCTACACCTTC
CDR3 protein: CASNLGGSLYGYTF

J gene: TRBJ2-7
V gene: TRBV20-1
clone size: .
D gene: .
CDR3 DNA: TGCAGTGCTAGGGACCCTAACTTCTACGAGCAGTACTTC
CDR3 protein: CSARDPNFYEQYF

J gene: TRBJ1-1
V gene: TRBV24-1
clone size: .
D gene: .
CDR3 DNA: TGTGCCACCAGTGACGCGGGCTCAGACCCTGAAGCTTTCTTT
CDR3 protein: CATSDAGSDPEAFF

J gene: TRBJ2-1
V gene: TRBV6-2/TRBV6-3
clone size: many
D gene: TRBD2
CDR3 DNA: TGTGCCAGCAGCCGATTAGCGGGGGGGTACAATGAGCAGTTCTTC
CDR3 protein: CASSRLAGGYNEQFF

J gene: TRBJ2-7
V gene: TRBV3-1
clone size: many
D gene: TRBD1
CDR3 DNA: TGTGCCAGCAGCCTGGGACAGAACTCCTACGAGCAGTACTTC
CDR3 protein: CASSLGQNSYEQYF

J gene: TRBJ2-4
V gene: TRBV3-1
clone size: .
D gene: .
CDR3 DNA: TGTGCCAGCAGCCCCCCGGGCTTAGCCAAAAACATTCAGTACTTC
CDR3 protein: CASSPPGLAKNIQYF

J gene: TRBJ2-5
V gene: TRBV7-2
clone size: .
D gene: .
CDR3 DNA: TGTGCCAGCAGCTTAGCCCCGCTTAGTGATCTGGAGACCCAGTACTTC
CDR3 protein: CASSLAPLSDLETQYF

J gene: TRBJ1-2
V gene: TRBV6-6
clone size: once
D gene: .
CDR3 DNA: TGTGCCAGCAGTCCCCTAGCAGGGGCATATGGCTACACCTTC
CDR3 protein: CASSPLAGAYGYTF

J gene: TRBJ2-6
V gene: TRBV27
clone size: many
D gene: .
CDR3 DNA: TGTGCCAGCAGTTTATCTGGGGCCAACGTCCTGACTTTC
CDR3 protein: CASSLSGANVLTF

J gene: TRBJ2-3
V gene: TRBV2
clone size: .
D gene: TRBD1
CDR3 DNA: TGTGCCAGCAGTGCGTTGACAGGGGCAACAGATACGCAGTATTTT
CDR3 protein: CASSALTGATDTQYF

J gene: TRBJ2-5
V gene: TRBV21-1
clone size: few
D gene: .
CDR3 DNA: TGTGCCAGCAGCAAGACAGGGTACAAGACCCAGTACTTC
CDR3 protein: CASSKTGYKTQYF

J gene: TRBJ2-1
V gene: TRBV6-2/TRBV6-3
clone size: few
D gene: TRBD1
CDR3 DNA: TGTGCCAGCAGTTACTACCCCGCGTTGGGGACAGGGATGGGCAATGAGCAGTTCTTC
CDR3 protein: CASSYYPALGTGMGNEQFF

J gene: TRBJ2-3
V gene: TRBV11-3
clone size: .
D gene: .
CDR3 DNA: TGTGCCAGCAGCTGGAGGGGGGCCAGCACAGATACGCAGTATTTT
CDR3 protein: CASSWRGASTDTQYF

J gene: TRBJ2-1
V gene: TRBV9
clone size: .
D gene: .
CDR3 DNA: TGTGCCAGCAGCGGCCCGGAGCAGTTCTTC
CDR3 protein: CASSGPEQFF

J gene: TRBJ1-5
V gene: TRBV24-1
clone size: .
D gene: .
CDR3 DNA: TGTGCCACCAGTGGAGGGGGACTACAGCCCCAGCATTTT
CDR3 protein: CATSGGGLQPQHF

J gene: TRBJ2-1
V gene: TRBV12-3/TRBV12-4
clone size: few
D gene: .
CDR3 DNA: TGTGCCAGCAGTCGCTTTGGGTTTGGCAATGAGCAGTTCTTC
CDR3 protein: CASSRFGFGNEQFF

J gene: TRBJ2-6
V gene: TRBV6-5
clone size: .
D gene: .
CDR3 DNA: TGTGCCAGCAGTTGGGACTTCTCTGGGGCCAACGTCCTGACTTTC
CDR3 protein: CASSWDFSGANVLTF

J gene: TRBJ2-7
V gene: TRBV29-1
clone size: .
D gene: .
CDR3 DNA: TGCAGCGTAGTCCCAGGGGGGCGCATTGACGAGCAGTACTTC
CDR3 protein: CSVVPGGRIDEQYF

J gene: TRBJ1-1
V gene: TRBV5-6
clone size: .
D gene: .
CDR3 DNA: TGTGCCAGCAGCCGATCTCAATGGGGTACTGAAGCTTTCTTT
CDR3 protein: CASSRSQWGTEAFF

J gene: TRBJ2-7
V gene: TRBV6-5
clone size: .
D gene: TRBD1
CDR3 DNA: TGTGCCAGCAGTTACTTCTCCGGGACAGTGTACTACGAGCAGTACTTC
CDR3 protein: CASSYFSGTVYYEQYF

J gene: TRBJ2-7
V gene: TRBV6-6
clone size: .
D gene: .
CDR3 DNA: TGTGCCAGCGGACTTACCACCTACGAGCAGTACTTC
CDR3 protein: CASGLTTYEQYF